The subject of this entry is one T cell receptor beta chain. Sequenced by immunoSEQ multiplex PCR; TCRdb stores in-frame clones only, minus some. The sample has 74,000 or so clones, about 90% seen once; the top ten hold approximately 0.4%. The source of the sample is a study of technical replicates of blood from several donors. This clonotype was obtained from a human donor in good health. Input material: T cells isolated from PBMCs.

The CDR3 spells CASSWTGERSYEQYF. CDR3 DNA sequence: TGTGCCAGCTCGTGGACAGGGGAGAGGAGCTACGAGCAGTACTTC. The chain couples TRBV18 to TRBJ2-7; 9 positions match TRBD1. The J segment lost 3 bases and the V segment lost 6 bases, leaving 9 bases of the junction unmatched. Germline CDR1 is KGHSH and CDR2 is LQKENI. This CDR3 has 15 amino acids.